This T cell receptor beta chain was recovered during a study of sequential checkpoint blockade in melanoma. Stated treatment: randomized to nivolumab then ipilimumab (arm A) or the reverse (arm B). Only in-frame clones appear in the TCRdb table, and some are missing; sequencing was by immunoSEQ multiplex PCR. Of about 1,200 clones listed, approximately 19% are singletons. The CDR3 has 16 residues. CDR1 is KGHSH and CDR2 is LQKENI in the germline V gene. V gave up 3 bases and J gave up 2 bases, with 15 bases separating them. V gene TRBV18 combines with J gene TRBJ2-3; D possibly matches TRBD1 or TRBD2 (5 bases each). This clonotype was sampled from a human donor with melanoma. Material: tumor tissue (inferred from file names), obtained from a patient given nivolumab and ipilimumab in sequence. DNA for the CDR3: TGTGCCAGCTCACCCGCCTCGGGGCGGTTCACAGATACGCAGTATTTT. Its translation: CASSPASGRFTDTQYF.